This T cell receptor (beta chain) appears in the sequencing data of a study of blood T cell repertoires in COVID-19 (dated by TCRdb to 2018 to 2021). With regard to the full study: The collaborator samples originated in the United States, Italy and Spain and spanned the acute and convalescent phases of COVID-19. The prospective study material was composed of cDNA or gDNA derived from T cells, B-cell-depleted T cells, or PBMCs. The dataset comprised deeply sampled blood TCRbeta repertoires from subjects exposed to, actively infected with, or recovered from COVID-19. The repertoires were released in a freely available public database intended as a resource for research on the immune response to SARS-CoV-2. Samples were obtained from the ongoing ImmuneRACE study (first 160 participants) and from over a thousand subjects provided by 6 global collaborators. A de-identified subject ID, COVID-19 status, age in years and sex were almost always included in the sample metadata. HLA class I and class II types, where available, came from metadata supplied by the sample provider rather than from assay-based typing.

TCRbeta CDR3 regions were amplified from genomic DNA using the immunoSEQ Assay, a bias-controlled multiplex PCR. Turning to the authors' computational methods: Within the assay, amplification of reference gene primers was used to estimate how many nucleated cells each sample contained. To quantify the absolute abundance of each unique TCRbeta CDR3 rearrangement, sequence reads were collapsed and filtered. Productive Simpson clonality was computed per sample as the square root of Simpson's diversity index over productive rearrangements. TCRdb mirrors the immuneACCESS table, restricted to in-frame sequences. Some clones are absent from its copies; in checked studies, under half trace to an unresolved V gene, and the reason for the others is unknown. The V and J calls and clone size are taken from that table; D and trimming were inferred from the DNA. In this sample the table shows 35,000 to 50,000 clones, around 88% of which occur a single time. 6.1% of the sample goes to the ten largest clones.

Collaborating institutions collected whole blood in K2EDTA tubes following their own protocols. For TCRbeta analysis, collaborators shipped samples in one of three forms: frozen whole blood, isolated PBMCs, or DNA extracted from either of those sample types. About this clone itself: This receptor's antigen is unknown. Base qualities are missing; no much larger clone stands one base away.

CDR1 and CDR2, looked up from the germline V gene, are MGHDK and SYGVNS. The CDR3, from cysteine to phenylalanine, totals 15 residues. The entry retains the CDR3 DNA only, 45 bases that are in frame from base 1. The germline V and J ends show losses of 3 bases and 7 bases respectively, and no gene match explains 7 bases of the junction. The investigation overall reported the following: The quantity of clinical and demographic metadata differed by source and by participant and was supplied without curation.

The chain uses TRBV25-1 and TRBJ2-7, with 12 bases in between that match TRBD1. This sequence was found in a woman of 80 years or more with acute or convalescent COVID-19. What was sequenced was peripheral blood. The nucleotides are TGTGCCAGCAGTGACCCCGGGACAGGGGGCTTTGAGCAGTACTTC. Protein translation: CASSDPGTGGFEQYF.